Each of the 2 T cell receptor beta chains below was sequenced from the same sample in a study. TCRdb called the 5' RACE reads again in MiXCR, with one record for every CDR3 protein. The sample records nearly 55,000 distinct CDR3 sequences, about 24% being singletons. The sequencing sample was made of tumor-infiltrating naive CD4+ T cells sorted from the breast tumor. Subset in this sample: naive CD4+ T cells, CD4+CD45RA+CD25-. These receptors originate from a female donor with breast cancer.

This clonotype was seen more than once but under ten times. The chain links TRBV7-3 to TRBJ2-3, with 9 positions matching TRBD1. The CDR3 extends over 17 amino acids. J gave up 3 bases and V 0 bases, and 7 bases lay outside the gene matches. Germline assignment: CDR1 SGHTA and CDR2 FQGTGA. CDR3 DNA sequence: TGTGCCAGCAGCTTAACGGGGACAGGGAGTGAGACAGATACGCAGTATTTT. As protein: CASSLTGTGSETDTQYF.

This clonotype has more than one count but fewer than ten. The rearrangement uses TRBV25-1 and TRBJ1-2; unclear D gene. V dropped 4 bases and J dropped 6 bases, with 12 bases sitting between them. Germline V CDR1 and CDR2: MGHDK, SYGVNS. This CDR3 is built from 13 residues. Here the CDR3 DNA reads TGTGCCAGCAGTGGGCGGGTATTGGATGGCTACACCTTC. This gives the protein CASSGRVLDGYTF.